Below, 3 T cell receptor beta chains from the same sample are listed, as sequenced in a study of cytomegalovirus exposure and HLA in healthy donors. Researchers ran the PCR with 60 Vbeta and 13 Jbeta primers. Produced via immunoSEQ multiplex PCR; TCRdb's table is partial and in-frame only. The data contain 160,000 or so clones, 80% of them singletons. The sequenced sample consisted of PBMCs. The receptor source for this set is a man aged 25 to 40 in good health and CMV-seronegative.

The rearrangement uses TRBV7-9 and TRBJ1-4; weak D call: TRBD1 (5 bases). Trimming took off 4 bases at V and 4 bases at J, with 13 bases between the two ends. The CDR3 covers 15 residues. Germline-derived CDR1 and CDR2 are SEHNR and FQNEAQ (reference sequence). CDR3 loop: CASSSTDQGNEKLFF. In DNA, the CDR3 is TGTGCCAGCAGCTCGACTGACCAGGGTAATGAAAAACTGTTTTTT. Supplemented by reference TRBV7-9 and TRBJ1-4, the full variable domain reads DTGVSQNPRHKITKRGQNVTFRCDPISEHNRLYWYRQTLGQGPEFLTYFQNEAQLEKSRLLSDRFSAERPKGSFSTLEIQRTEQGDSAMYLCASSSTDQGNEKLFFGSGTQLSVL.

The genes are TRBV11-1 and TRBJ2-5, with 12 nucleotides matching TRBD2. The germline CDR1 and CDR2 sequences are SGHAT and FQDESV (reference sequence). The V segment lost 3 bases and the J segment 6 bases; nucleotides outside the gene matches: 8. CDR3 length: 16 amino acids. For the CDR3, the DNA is TGTGCCAGCAGCTTCACTCTAGCGGGGGGGCCACAGACCCAGTACTTC. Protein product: CASSFTLAGGPQTQYF.

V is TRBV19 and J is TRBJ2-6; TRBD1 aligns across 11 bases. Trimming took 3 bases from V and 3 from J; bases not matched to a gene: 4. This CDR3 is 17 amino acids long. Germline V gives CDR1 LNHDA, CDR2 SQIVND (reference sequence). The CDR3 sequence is CASSIGQGANGANVLTF. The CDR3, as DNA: TGTGCCAGTAGTATCGGACAGGGGGCTAATGGGGCCAACGTCCTGACTTTC.